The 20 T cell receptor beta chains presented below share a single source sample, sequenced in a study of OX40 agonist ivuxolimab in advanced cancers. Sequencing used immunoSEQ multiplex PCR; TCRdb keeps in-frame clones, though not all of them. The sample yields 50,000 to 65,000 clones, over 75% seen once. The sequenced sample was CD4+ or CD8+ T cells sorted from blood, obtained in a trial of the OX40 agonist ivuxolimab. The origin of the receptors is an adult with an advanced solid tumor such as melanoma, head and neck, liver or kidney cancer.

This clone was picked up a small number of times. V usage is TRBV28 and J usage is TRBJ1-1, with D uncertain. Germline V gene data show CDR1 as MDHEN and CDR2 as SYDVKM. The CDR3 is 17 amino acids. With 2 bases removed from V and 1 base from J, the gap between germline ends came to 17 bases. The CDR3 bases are TGTGCCAGCAGTTTAACCCCCTCGGCGGGGTGGAACACTGAAGCTTTCTTT. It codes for CASSLTPSAGWNTEAFF.

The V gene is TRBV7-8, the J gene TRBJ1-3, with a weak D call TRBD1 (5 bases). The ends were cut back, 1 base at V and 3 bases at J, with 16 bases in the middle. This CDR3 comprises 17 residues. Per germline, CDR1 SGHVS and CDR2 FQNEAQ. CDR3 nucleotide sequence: TGTGCCAGCAGCTTAGGTTCTATGGGGGGGTATGGAAACACCATATATTTT. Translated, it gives CASSLGSMGGYGNTIYF.

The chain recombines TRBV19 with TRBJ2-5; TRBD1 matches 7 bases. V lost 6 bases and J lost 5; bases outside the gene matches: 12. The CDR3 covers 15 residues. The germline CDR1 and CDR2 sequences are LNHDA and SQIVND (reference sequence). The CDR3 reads CASSLVQGVRETQYF. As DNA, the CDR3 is TGTGCCAGTAGCCTCGTCCAGGGGGTGAGGGAGACCCAGTACTTC.

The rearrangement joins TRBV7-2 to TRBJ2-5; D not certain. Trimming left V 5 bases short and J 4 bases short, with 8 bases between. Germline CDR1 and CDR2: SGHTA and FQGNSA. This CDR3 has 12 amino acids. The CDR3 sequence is CASSLSLETQYF. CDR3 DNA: TGTGCCAGCAGCCTCTCTCTAGAGACCCAGTACTTC. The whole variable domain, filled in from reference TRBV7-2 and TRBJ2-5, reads GAGVSQSPSNKVTEKGKDVELRCDPISGHTALYWYRQSLGQGLEFLIYFQGNSAPDKSGLPSDRFSAERTGGSVSTLTIQRTQQEDSAVYLCASSLSLETQYFGPGTRLLVL.

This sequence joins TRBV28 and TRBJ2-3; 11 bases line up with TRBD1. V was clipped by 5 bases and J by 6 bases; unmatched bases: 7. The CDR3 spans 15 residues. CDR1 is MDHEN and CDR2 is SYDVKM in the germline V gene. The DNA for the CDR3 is TGTGCCAGCAGTCCGCCGGGGACAGGGGGGGATACGCAGTATTTT. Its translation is CASSPPGTGGDTQYF.

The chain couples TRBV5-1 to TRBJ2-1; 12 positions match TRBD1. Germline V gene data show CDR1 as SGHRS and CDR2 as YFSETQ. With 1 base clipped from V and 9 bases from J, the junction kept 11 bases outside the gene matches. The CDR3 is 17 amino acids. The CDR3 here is CASSLLTTGTGGPEQFF. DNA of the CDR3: TGCGCCAGCAGCTTGTTGACTACCGGGACAGGGGGCCCTGAGCAGTTCTTC.

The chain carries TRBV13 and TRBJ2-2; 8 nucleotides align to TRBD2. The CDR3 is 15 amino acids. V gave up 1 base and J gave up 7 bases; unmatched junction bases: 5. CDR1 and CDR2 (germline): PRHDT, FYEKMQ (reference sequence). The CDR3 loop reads CASSLAAGVIGELFF. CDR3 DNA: TGTGCCAGCAGCTTAGCAGCGGGAGTTATCGGGGAGCTGTTTTTT.

CDR3 region: CASSPTGTETQYF. For the CDR3, the DNA is TGTGCCAGCAGCCCTACAGGGACAGAGACCCAGTACTTC. The chain carries TRBV5-4 and TRBJ2-5; D might be TRBD1 (6 bases). The V and J ends lost 4 bases and 4 bases respectively, with 11 bases between them. Germline loops: CDR1 SGHNT, CDR2 YYREEE (reference sequence). The CDR3 extends over 13 amino acids.

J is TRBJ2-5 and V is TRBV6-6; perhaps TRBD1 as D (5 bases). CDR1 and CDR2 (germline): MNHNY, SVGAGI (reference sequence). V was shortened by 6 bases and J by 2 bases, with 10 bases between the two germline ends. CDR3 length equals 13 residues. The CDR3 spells CASRGPTQETQYF. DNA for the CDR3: TGTGCCAGCAGGGGGCCGACGCAAGAGACCCAGTACTTC.

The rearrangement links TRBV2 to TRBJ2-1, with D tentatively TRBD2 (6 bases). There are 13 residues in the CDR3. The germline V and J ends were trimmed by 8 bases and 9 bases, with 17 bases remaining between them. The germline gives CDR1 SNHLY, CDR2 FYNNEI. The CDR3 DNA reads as TGTGCCAGCCGGCGGGGTAGCTTGGGTGAGCAGTTCTTC. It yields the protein CASRRGSLGEQFF.

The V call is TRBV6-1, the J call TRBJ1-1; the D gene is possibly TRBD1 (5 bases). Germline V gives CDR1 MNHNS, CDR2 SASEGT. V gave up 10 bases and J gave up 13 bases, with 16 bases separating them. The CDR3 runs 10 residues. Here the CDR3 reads CATFPPDSFF. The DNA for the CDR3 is TGTGCCACATTCCCCCCAGACAGTTTCTTT.

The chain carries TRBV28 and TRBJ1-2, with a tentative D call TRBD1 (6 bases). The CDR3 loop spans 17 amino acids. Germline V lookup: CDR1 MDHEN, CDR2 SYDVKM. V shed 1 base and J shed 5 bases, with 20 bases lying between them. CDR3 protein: CASSLLGGAEGVYGYTF. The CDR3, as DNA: TGTGCCAGCAGTTTATTAGGGGGAGCAGAGGGGGTTTATGGCTACACCTTC.

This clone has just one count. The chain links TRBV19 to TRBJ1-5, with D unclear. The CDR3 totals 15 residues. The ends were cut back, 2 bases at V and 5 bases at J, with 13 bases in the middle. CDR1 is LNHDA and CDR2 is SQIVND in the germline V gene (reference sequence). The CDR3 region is CASSIMKSPDQPQHF. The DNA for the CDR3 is TGTGCCAGTAGTATAATGAAGAGCCCAGATCAGCCCCAGCATTTT.

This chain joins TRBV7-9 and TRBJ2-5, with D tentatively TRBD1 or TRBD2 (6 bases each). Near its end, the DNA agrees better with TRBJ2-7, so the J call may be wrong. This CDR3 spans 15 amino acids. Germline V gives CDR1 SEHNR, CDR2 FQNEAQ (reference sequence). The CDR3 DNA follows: TGTGCCAGCAGCTTAGCGGGGGGCCCTTCCTACGAGCAGTACTTC. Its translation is CASSLAGGPSYEQYF.

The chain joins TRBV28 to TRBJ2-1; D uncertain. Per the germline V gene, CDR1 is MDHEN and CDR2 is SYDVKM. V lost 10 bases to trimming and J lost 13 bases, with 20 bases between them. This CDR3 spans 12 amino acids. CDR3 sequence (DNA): TGTGCCACCTCTGACCGAATCCTTGAACAGTTCTTC. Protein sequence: CATSDRILEQFF.

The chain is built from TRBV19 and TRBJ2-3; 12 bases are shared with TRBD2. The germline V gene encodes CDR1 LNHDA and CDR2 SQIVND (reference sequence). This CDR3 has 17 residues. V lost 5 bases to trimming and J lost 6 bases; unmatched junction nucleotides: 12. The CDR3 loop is CASSPPPTSGSFDTQYF. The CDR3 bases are TGTGCCAGTAGTCCCCCCCCGACTAGCGGGAGTTTTGATACGCAGTATTTT.

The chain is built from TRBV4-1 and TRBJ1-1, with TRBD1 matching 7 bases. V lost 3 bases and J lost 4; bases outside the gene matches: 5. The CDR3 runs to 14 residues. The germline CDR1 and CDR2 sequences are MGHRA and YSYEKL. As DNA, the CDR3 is TGCGCCAGCAGCCATCCTGACAGGGTCACTGAAGCTTTCTTT. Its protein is CASSHPDRVTEAFF.

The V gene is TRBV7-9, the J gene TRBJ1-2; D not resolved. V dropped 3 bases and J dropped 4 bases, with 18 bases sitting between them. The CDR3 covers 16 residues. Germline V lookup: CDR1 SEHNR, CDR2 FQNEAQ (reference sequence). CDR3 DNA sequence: TGTGCCAGCAGCTTGTCCGGTCAGAGGGTCGTCTATGGCTACACCTTC. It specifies CASSLSGQRVVYGYTF.

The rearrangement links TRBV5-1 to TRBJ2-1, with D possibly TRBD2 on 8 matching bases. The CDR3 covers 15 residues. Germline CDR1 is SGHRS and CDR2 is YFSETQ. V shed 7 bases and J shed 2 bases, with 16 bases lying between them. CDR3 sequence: CASQGVAGTYNEQFF. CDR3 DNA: TGCGCCAGCCAGGGGGTAGCGGGAACCTACAATGAGCAGTTCTTC.

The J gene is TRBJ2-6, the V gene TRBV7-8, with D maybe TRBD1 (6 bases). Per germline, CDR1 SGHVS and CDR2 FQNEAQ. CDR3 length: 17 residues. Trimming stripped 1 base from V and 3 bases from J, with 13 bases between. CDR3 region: CASSLGNRVGGANVLTF. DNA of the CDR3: TGTGCCAGCAGCTTAGGGAACAGGGTCGGTGGGGCCAACGTCCTGACTTTC.